This T cell receptor (beta chain) is from a study of T cells in Graves' hyperthyroidism and ophthalmopathy. This clonotype has at least ten counts. Reasons for excluding patients were uncontrolled infection, other autoimmune disease, pregnancy or lactation. From roughly 10 ml of fresh peripheral blood, PBMCs were isolated. The source material, RNA transcripts, was used to amplify TCR beta CDR3 regions. The primer set for the first-round RT-PCR of the TCR CDR3 was HTBI. One entry per CDR3 protein results from TCRdb running MiXCR on the multiplex PCR reads. Among a few hundred thousand distinct CDR3 sequences, about 18% were seen once, and the ten largest hold less than 65%. CDR1 SNHLY and CDR2 FYNNEI come from the germline V gene. The CDR3 contains 14 residues. With 3 bases clipped from V and 6 bases from J, the junction kept 6 bases outside the gene matches.

Sample: blood. The rearrangement uses TRBV2 and TRBJ2-3; 7 bases line up with TRBD2. The TCR comes from a woman in her forties or fifties with Graves' hyperthyroidism. Here the CDR3 reads CASSESAGRDTQYF. DNA for the CDR3: TGTGCCAGCAGTGAGTCCGCCGGGAGGGATACGCAGTATTTT.